The 16 T cell receptor beta chains in this list originate from one sample, sequenced in a study of CD8+ T cells in alopecia areata. The sample's treatment: oral pan-JAK inhibitor, 5-10 mg twice daily. Once RNA had been extracted, it was reverse transcribed into cDNA to act as the sequencing template. Repertoires were generated with immunoSEQ multiplex PCR, while TCRdb's copy carries only in-frame clones and drops some. The repertoire holds about 210,000 clones, with 50% to 60% as singletons. This specimen was CD4+ T cells sorted from blood, taken at week 4, from a patient treated with tofacitinib. These receptors were taken from a human donor with alopecia areata.

The chain recombines TRBV6-7 with TRBJ1-1; tentative D call: TRBD1 (6 bases). TRBV6-7 is labeled an ORF, and its function is uncertain. The germline V and J ends were trimmed by 10 bases and 0 bases, with 15 bases remaining between them. This CDR3 has 14 amino acids. The CDR3 region is CATRGQRMNTEAFF. In nucleotides, the CDR3 is TGTGCCACCCGGGGGCAGCGAATGAACACTGAAGCTTTCTTT.

The V and J genes are TRBV9 and TRBJ1-2, with no clear D. Germline V gives CDR1 SGDLS, CDR2 YYNGEE. Trimming removed 0 bases at V and 6 bases at J, with 9 bases between. CDR3 size: 13 residues. The CDR3, as DNA: TGTGCCAGCAGCGTAGCTATATGGGATGGCTACACCTTC. Its protein is CASSVAIWDGYTF.

The chain links TRBV10-3 to TRBJ2-3, with TRBD2 identical over 9 bases. V was clipped by 3 bases and J by 3 bases; unmatched bases: 7. The CDR3 has 16 residues. Per germline, CDR1 ENHRY and CDR2 SYGVKD. The DNA for the CDR3 is TGTGCCATCAGTGATCGTAGCGGGGGCCTGACAGATACGCAGTATTTT. This codes for CAISDRSGGLTDTQYF.

The rearrangement uses TRBV30 and TRBJ1-2; D gene ambiguous. The ends were cut back, 4 bases at V and 0 bases at J, with 18 bases in the middle. Germline CDR1 is GTSNPN and CDR2 is SVGIG (reference sequence). The length of the CDR3 is 16 residues. CDR3 bases: TGTGCCTGGAATCAGGACCGTACTTCAGCTAACTATGGCTACACCTTC. Translation: CAWNQDRTSANYGYTF.

This clone was observed many times. The chain couples TRBV5-1 to TRBJ2-7; 10 bases fit TRBD1. J gave up 7 bases and V 2 bases, and 6 bases lay outside the gene matches. Germline-derived CDR1 and CDR2 are SGHRS and YFSETQ. The CDR3 totals 14 residues. The CDR3 nucleotides are TGCGCCAGCAGCTTCGGGGGGACAGGGGAGGAGCAGTACTTC. It specifies CASSFGGTGEEQYF.

The chain joins TRBV11-3 to TRBJ1-2; maybe TRBD1 (5 bases). Trimming pared 5 bases from V and 0 bases from J, leaving 16 bases between. Germline V gene data show CDR1 as SGHNT and CDR2 as YENEEA. The CDR3 totals 16 residues. CDR3 residues: CASSRTTFRSNYGYTF. CDR3 in DNA: TGTGCCAGCAGCCGGACAACGTTCCGATCTAACTATGGCTACACCTTC.

The CDR3 DNA sequence: TGCAGCGCGGTACAGGGGGCATCAGGTGGCTACACCTTC. This sequence encodes CSAVQGASGGYTF. This rearrangement joins TRBV29-1 to TRBJ1-2; 9 bases map to TRBD1. The CDR3 contains 13 residues. V was pared by 7 bases and J by 7 bases, with 10 bases of the junction left unmatched. Germline CDR1 is SQVTM and CDR2 is ANQGSEA. Supplemented by reference TRBV29-1 and TRBJ1-2, the full variable domain reads SAVISQKPSRDICQRGTSLTIQCQVDSQVTMMFWYRQQPGQSLTLIATANQGSEATYESGFVIDKFPISRPNLTFSTLTVSNMSPEDSSIYLCSAVQGASGGYTFGSGTRLTVV.

This rearrangement joins TRBV5-1 to TRBJ2-3; no firm D call. There are 12 residues in the CDR3. CDR1 and CDR2 (germline): SGHRS, YFSETQ. V lost 3 bases and J lost 2, with 4 bases in between. CDR3 protein: CASSYSTDTQYF. The DNA of the CDR3 is TGCGCCAGCAGCTACTCCACAGATACGCAGTATTTT.

This clone was seen only once. This sequence joins TRBV2 and TRBJ2-5; 7 bases line up with TRBD2. Germline CDR1 is SNHLY and CDR2 is FYNNEI. J lost 4 bases, V lost 8 bases, and 10 bases had no gene match. The CDR3 is 14 residues long. The CDR3 protein is CASHLRLAGETQYF. DNA of the CDR3: TGTGCCAGCCATTTGAGACTAGCAGGAGAGACCCAGTACTTC.

This chain joins TRBV29-1 and TRBJ1-2, with D unresolved. Trimming shortened V by 3 bases and J by 5 bases, and 4 bases separated the two germline ends. Germline V gene data show CDR1 as SQVTM and CDR2 as ANQGSEA. This CDR3 is built from 10 residues. CDR3 residues: CSVDRYGYTF. CDR3 in DNA: TGCAGCGTTGACAGATATGGCTACACCTTC. Looking up the rest from reference TRBV29-1 and TRBJ1-2 gives the full variable domain: SAVISQKPSRDICQRGTSLTIQCQVDSQVTMMFWYRQQPGQSLTLIATANQGSEATYESGFVIDKFPISRPNLTFSTLTVSNMSPEDSSIYLCSVDRYGYTFGSGTRLTVV.

This clone has just a few counts. The V call is TRBV6-1, the J call TRBJ1-5, with unresolved D. CDR1 and CDR2 from the germline V gene are MNHNS and SASEGT. CDR3 size: 15 residues. The V gene lost 6 bases and the J gene lost 3 bases, with 15 bases spanning the gap. The DNA for the CDR3 is TGTGCCAGCAGAATCGTGGCAGACCTCAATCAGCCCCAGCATTTT. Protein product: CASRIVADLNQPQHF.

The V and J genes are TRBV6-5 and TRBJ1-1; D gene unclear. Trimming took 7 bases from V and 5 from J, leaving 14 bases between them. Germline V gene data show CDR1 as MNHEY and CDR2 as SVGAGI. The CDR3 length is 13 residues. The CDR3 spells CASTDFRGTEAFF. CDR3 DNA: TGTGCCAGCACCGATTTTCGAGGGACTGAAGCTTTCTTT.

The rearrangement joins TRBV5-1 to TRBJ2-3; D is possibly TRBD1 (6 bases). Between the trimmed V and J ends, which lost 0 bases and 2 bases, there was a span of 10 bases. This CDR3 is built from 15 residues. From germline, CDR1 is SGHRS and CDR2 YFSETQ. The CDR3 DNA follows: TGCGCCAGCAGCTTGGAGGGGGAGAACACAGATACGCAGTATTTT. This encodes CASSLEGENTDTQYF. Drawing the rest from reference TRBV5-1 and TRBJ2-3, the complete variable domain is KAGVTQTPRYLIKTRGQQVTLSCSPISGHRSVSWYQQTPGQGLQFLFEYFSETQRNKGNFPGRFSGRQFSNSRSEMNVSTLELGDSALYLCASSLEGENTDTQYFGPGTRLTVL.

V is TRBV7-3 and J is TRBJ2-2; D gene unclear. V was pared by 2 bases and J by 2 bases, with 6 bases between. Germline V gene data show CDR1 as SGHTA and CDR2 as FQGTGA. The CDR3 totals 14 residues. This CDR3 is CASSLVANTGELFF. Here the CDR3 DNA reads TGTGCCAGCAGCTTAGTTGCCAACACCGGGGAGCTGTTTTTT.

The chain uses TRBV11-3 and TRBJ2-3; 7 bases map to TRBD1. CDR1 SGHNT and CDR2 YENEEA come from the germline V gene. V was clipped by 5 bases and J by 1 base; unmatched bases: 3. The CDR3 length is 14 residues. For the CDR3, the DNA is TGTGCCAGCAGCACAGGACAGGGCACAGATACGCAGTATTTT. It yields the protein CASSTGQGTDTQYF. Looking up the rest from reference TRBV11-3 and TRBJ2-3 gives the full variable domain: EAGVVQSPRYKIIEKKQPVAFWCNPISGHNTLYWYLQNLGQGPELLIRYENEEAVDDSQLPKDRFSAERLKGVDSTLKIQPAELGDSAVYLCASSTGQGTDTQYFGPGTRLTVL.

The V gene is TRBV18, the J gene TRBJ2-7; TRBD1 aligns across 10 bases. V lost 3 bases, J lost 0 bases, and 2 bases stayed unmatched. The germline V gene has CDR1 KGHSH and CDR2 LQKENI. This CDR3 region has 15 residues. CDR3 sequence reads: CASSPGQGNSYEQYF. The CDR3 coding sequence is TGTGCCAGCTCACCGGGACAGGGGAACTCCTACGAGCAGTACTTC.